Each of the 31 T cell receptor beta chains below was sequenced from the same sample in a study of blood T cell repertoires in COVID-19. The method was immunoSEQ multiplex PCR; TCRdb's version includes in-frame clones alone and lacks a portion of them. In the table there are under 200,000 clones, 88% of which are singletons. The sequenced sample was peripheral blood. These receptors originate from a man younger than 35 with active or convalescent COVID-19.

This clone has only a few counts. The rearrangement uses TRBV30 and TRBJ2-1; D is unresolved. This CDR3 is 11 amino acids long. CDR1 and CDR2 from the germline V gene are GTSNPN and SVGIG (reference sequence). Trimming left V 2 bases short and J 7 bases short, with 6 bases between. DNA for the CDR3: TGTGCCTGGAGTTCCGGGAATGAGCAGTTCTTC. Translation gives CAWSSGNEQFF.

V is TRBV9 and J is TRBJ2-2, with 9 bases aligning to TRBD1. The germline CDR1 and CDR2 sequences are SGDLS and YYNGEE. Unmatched junction bases numbered 1, after V lost 4 bases and J lost 0 bases. The CDR3 runs to 15 residues. The CDR3 is CASSRQGANTGELFF. CDR3 coding DNA: TGTGCCAGCAGCCGACAGGGGGCGAACACCGGGGAGCTGTTTTTT.

This clone has a single count. V gene TRBV2 combines with J gene TRBJ2-1, with 12 bases lining up with TRBD2. The CDR3 has 16 residues. Germline-derived CDR1 and CDR2 are SNHLY and FYNNEI. V was clipped by 6 bases and J by 4 bases; unmatched bases: 7. Here the CDR3 reads CASSQALAGGYNEQFF. CDR3 coding DNA: TGTGCCAGCAGCCAAGCGCTAGCGGGGGGGTACAATGAGCAGTTCTTC.

The rearrangement links TRBV7-3 to TRBJ2-5; D is perhaps TRBD1 (6 bases). CDR3 size: 13 residues. Trimming shortened V by 5 bases and J by 6 bases, and 13 bases separated the two germline ends. The germline V gene has CDR1 SGHTA and CDR2 FQGTGA. In DNA, the CDR3 is TGTGCCAGCAGCGGGGGCCGGGGCCAGACCCAGTACTTC. It codes for CASSGGRGQTQYF.

This sequence joins TRBV11-3 and TRBJ2-1, with 9 bases aligning to TRBD2. This CDR3 has 17 residues. V shed 3 bases and J 8 bases; nucleotides not matched to a gene: 14. The germline V gene encodes CDR1 SGHNT and CDR2 YENEEA. CDR3 DNA sequence: TGTGCCAGCAGCTTCCCGAAAAATAGCGGGAGTTGGTATGAGCAGTTCTTC. Translation gives CASSFPKNSGSWYEQFF. The whole variable domain, filled in from reference TRBV11-3 and TRBJ2-1, reads EAGVVQSPRYKIIEKKQPVAFWCNPISGHNTLYWYLQNLGQGPELLIRYENEEAVDDSQLPKDRFSAERLKGVDSTLKIQPAELGDSAVYLCASSFPKNSGSWYEQFFGPGTRLTVL.

V is TRBV3-1 (or the pseudogene TRBV3-2) and J is TRBJ1-2, with D perhaps matching TRBD1 (6 bases). Germline-derived CDR1 and CDR2 are LGHDT and YNNKEL (reference sequence). CDR3 length equals 14 residues. V was clipped by 4 bases and J by 4 bases, with 13 bases between them. The CDR3 bases are TGTGCCAGCAGCCCACAGGGTTTGGCCTATGGCTACACCTTC. Translation: CASSPQGLAYGYTF.

The rearrangement links TRBV2 to TRBJ1-5; D remains unclear. CDR1 is SNHLY and CDR2 is FYNNEI in the germline V gene. CDR3 size: 14 residues. Trimming shortened V by 5 bases and J by 3 bases, and 11 bases separated the two germline ends. The CDR3 here is CASSFDGDNQPQHF. CDR3 DNA: TGTGCCAGCAGTTTCGACGGAGACAATCAGCCCCAGCATTTT.

The CDR3 DNA is TGTGCCAGCAGCTTAGGAGGGAACACCGGGGAGCTGTTTTTT. Translated, it gives CASSLGGNTGELFF. This chain joins TRBV7-6 and TRBJ2-2, with D hard to call. The V end was cut by 1 base, the J end by 1 base, with 4 bases between. CDR1 SGHVS and CDR2 FNYEAQ come from the germline V gene. The CDR3 loop spans 14 amino acids.

This clone appeared a single time. The chain combines TRBV30 with TRBJ2-3; the match to TRBD1 covers 7 bases. V dropped 4 bases and J dropped 1; count of bases not matched to a gene: 2. Germline V gene sequence: CDR1 GTSNPN, CDR2 SVGIG (reference sequence). This CDR3 has 13 amino acids. The CDR3 loop reads CAWNQGGTDTQYF. The CDR3 bases are TGTGCCTGGAACCAGGGGGGCACAGATACGCAGTATTTT.

This clone appeared a few times. The rearrangement links TRBV5-4 to TRBJ2-2; 8 bases align to TRBD2. The V gene's germline CDR1 is SGHNT and CDR2 YYREEE (reference sequence). The J segment lost 3 bases and the V segment lost 5 bases, leaving 6 bases of the junction unmatched. The CDR3 has 15 amino acids. This CDR3 is CASRRGLEYTGELFF. Written as DNA, the CDR3 is TGTGCCAGCAGACGGGGACTAGAGTACACCGGGGAGCTGTTTTTT.

This rearrangement joins TRBV4-1 to TRBJ2-6, with D uncertain. The germline V gene has CDR1 MGHRA and CDR2 YSYEKL. Trimming took 2 bases from V and 0 from J, leaving 14 bases between them. The CDR3 contains 18 residues. This CDR3 is CASSQPLAVISGANVLTF. DNA for the CDR3: TGCGCCAGCAGCCAACCTTTGGCCGTAATCTCTGGGGCCAACGTCCTGACTTTC.

V usage is TRBV5-5 and J usage is TRBJ2-1; TRBD2 aligns across 9 bases. CDR3 length equals 15 residues. The germline V gene has CDR1 SGHKS and CDR2 YYEKEE (reference sequence). With 3 bases clipped from V and 7 bases from J, the junction kept 8 bases outside the gene matches. CDR3 loop: CASSWERGAPNEQFF. In DNA, the CDR3 is TGTGCCAGCAGCTGGGAGCGGGGGGCGCCTAATGAGCAGTTCTTC.

The chain couples TRBV3-1 (or the pseudogene TRBV3-2) to TRBJ2-3, with a possible D match to TRBD1 (5 bases). From germline, CDR1 is LGHDT and CDR2 YNNKEL (reference sequence). The CDR3 consists of 14 residues. The V end was cut by 5 bases, the J end by 4 bases, with 13 bases between. The chain's CDR3 is CASSNNQGPDTQYF. CDR3 in DNA: TGTGCCAGCAGCAACAACCAGGGCCCAGATACGCAGTATTTT.

The chain combines TRBV7-6 with TRBJ2-3, with 8 bases aligning to TRBD1. This CDR3 has 15 amino acids. V shed 0 bases and J 3 bases; nucleotides not matched to a gene: 2. Germline values: CDR1 SGHVS, CDR2 FNYEAQ. CDR3 DNA sequence: TGTGCCAGCAGCTTAGCGAGGACAGGGACAGATACGCAGTATTTT. Amino acid sequence: CASSLARTGTDTQYF.

The chain uses TRBV5-5 and TRBJ1-5; maybe TRBD1 (6 bases). The CDR3 runs 15 residues. Trimming removed 3 bases from V and 6 bases from J, with 16 bases in between. Germline CDR1 SGHKS, CDR2 YYEKEE (reference sequence). This CDR3 is CASSWGWGGLQPQHF. The CDR3 region has the DNA TGTGCCAGCAGCTGGGGGTGGGGGGGCCTTCAGCCCCAGCATTTT.

The rearrangement joins TRBV7-8 to TRBJ2-2; 8 bases line up with TRBD1. The CDR3 has 17 amino acids. V dropped 5 bases and J dropped 1; count of bases not matched to a gene: 9. Per germline, CDR1 SGHVS and CDR2 FQNEAQ. Here the CDR3 DNA reads TGTGCCAGCAGCAACCCAGGGGGCGGATTGAACACCGGGGAGCTGTTTTTT. This gives the protein CASSNPGGGLNTGELFF.

For the CDR3, the DNA is TGTGCCTGGAGTGTCTTCGAAAAACTGTTTTTT. Translation gives CAWSVFEKLFF. This chain connects TRBV30 to TRBJ1-4; D is ambiguous. Per germline, CDR1 GTSNPN and CDR2 SVGIG (reference sequence). Trimming pared 0 bases from V and 8 bases from J, leaving 4 bases between. This CDR3 has 11 residues.

The gene calls are TRBV7-9 and TRBJ1-1; no clear D. CDR3 length equals 12 residues. Germline CDR1 SEHNR, CDR2 FQNEAQ (reference sequence). The V end lost 1 base, the J end lost 4 bases, and 4 bases lay between the germline ends. This CDR3 reads CASSLVSTEAFF. Here the CDR3 DNA reads TGTGCCAGCAGCTTAGTCAGCACTGAAGCTTTCTTT.

This sequence joins TRBV5-4 and TRBJ2-1, with TRBD2 matching over 9 bases. This CDR3 is 15 amino acids long. The V and J ends lost 0 bases and 2 bases, in that order; junction bases with no gene match: 0. The V gene's germline CDR1 is SGHNT and CDR2 YYREEE (reference sequence). The CDR3 loop is CASSLGGRAYNEQFF. CDR3 nucleotide sequence: TGTGCCAGCAGCTTGGGCGGGAGGGCCTACAATGAGCAGTTCTTC.

The chain joins TRBV12-3 or TRBV12-4 to TRBJ1-2; D may be TRBD1 (5 bases). The CDR3 sequence is 13 residues long. Trimming removed 0 bases at V and 6 bases at J, with 8 bases between. CDR3 residues: CASSLAGADGYTF. Written as DNA, the CDR3 is TGTGCCAGCAGTTTAGCAGGGGCGGATGGCTACACCTTC.

The CDR3 DNA is TGTGCCAGCAGCTTTTCCCCCCGGCTAGCGGGAGGAGGGACCTCGGAGCAGTTCTTC. Translated: CASSFSPRLAGGGTSEQFF. This chain connects TRBV7-3 to TRBJ2-1, with 11 bases identical to TRBD2. This CDR3 is 19 amino acids long. CDR1 and CDR2 from the germline V gene are SGHTA and FQGTGA. With 3 bases clipped from V and 10 bases from J, the junction kept 20 bases outside the gene matches.

V and J are TRBV6-2 or TRBV6-3 and TRBJ1-1; D is perhaps TRBD1 (6 bases). CDR3 length equals 12 residues. The ends were cut back, 2 bases at V and 7 bases at J, with 8 bases in the middle. CDR1 is MNHEY and CDR2 is SVGEGT in the germline V gene. CDR3 region: CASSYVQGEAFF. For the CDR3, the DNA is TGTGCCAGCAGTTACGTACAGGGTGAAGCTTTCTTT.

This chain connects TRBV19 to TRBJ1-4; a possible D gene is TRBD1 (6 bases). Per the germline V gene, CDR1 is LNHDA and CDR2 is SQIVND (reference sequence). V was pared by 4 bases and J by 5 bases, with 14 bases between. CDR3 size: 15 residues. The DNA of the CDR3 is TGTGCCAGTAGTAACTCCGGGACACTAAATGAAAAACTGTTTTTT. It encodes CASSNSGTLNEKLFF.

The V gene is TRBV2, the J gene TRBJ2-5; D might be TRBD1 (6 bases). V lost 2 bases to trimming and J lost 5 bases, with 12 bases between them. The germline V gene encodes CDR1 SNHLY and CDR2 FYNNEI. This CDR3 has 14 residues. CDR3 DNA sequence: TGTGCCAGCAGTGAATACAGGGAAATGGAGACCCAGTACTTC. Its translation is CASSEYREMETQYF.

The V gene is TRBV30, the J gene TRBJ1-6, with unresolved D. The CDR3 is made up of 14 amino acids. Between the trimmed V and J ends, which lost 1 base and 8 bases, there was a span of 12 bases. Germline V gene lookup returns CDR1 GTSNPN and CDR2 SVGIG (reference sequence). Here the CDR3 DNA reads TGTGCCTGGAGTGACAGCCTCCCCTATTCACCCCTCCACTTT. It translates to CAWSDSLPYSPLHF.

The chain recombines TRBV6-5 with TRBJ1-1; the D is unclear. V lost 6 bases and J 3 bases, leaving 14 bases between the germline ends. Germline V gives CDR1 MNHEY, CDR2 SVGAGI. The CDR3 runs 14 residues. The CDR3 bases are TGTGCCAGCAGAGAGACATCGGATGACACTGAAGCTTTCTTT. Its protein is CASRETSDDTEAFF.

The chain couples TRBV9 to TRBJ2-5; 10 bases agree with TRBD2. The CDR3 contains 18 residues. V was clipped by 0 bases and J by 5 bases; unmatched bases: 13. CDR1 is SGDLS and CDR2 is YYNGEE in the germline V gene. This CDR3 reads CASSVGLALAGLGETQYF. As DNA, the CDR3 is TGTGCCAGCAGCGTAGGACTGGCACTAGCGGGACTCGGGGAGACCCAGTACTTC.

This rearrangement joins TRBV19 to TRBJ1-2; D unresolved. From germline, CDR1 is LNHDA and CDR2 SQIVND (reference sequence). The CDR3 runs 12 residues. Deletions cut 7 bases from V and 6 bases from J, with 12 bases between. CDR3 nucleotides: TGTGCCAGTAAAGGCACAGCCAATGGCTACACCTTC. It translates to CASKGTANGYTF.

This chain connects TRBV7-2 to TRBJ1-1; D is undetermined. Trimming removed 0 bases from V and 1 base from J, with 6 bases in between. CDR1 is SGHTA, CDR2 FQGNSA, per germline. This CDR3 comprises 14 residues. As DNA, the CDR3 is TGTGCCAGCAGCTTAGCTTTCAGGAACACTGAAGCTTTCTTT. It encodes CASSLAFRNTEAFF.

The chain combines TRBV5-1 with TRBJ2-5; 7 bases line up with TRBD1. This CDR3 contains 17 residues. V shed 3 bases and J 2 bases; nucleotides not matched to a gene: 13. CDR1 is SGHRS and CDR2 is YFSETQ in the germline V gene. The CDR3 loop reads CASSSGTAATRQETQYF. CDR3 nucleotides: TGCGCCAGCAGCTCAGGGACAGCCGCAACGCGGCAAGAGACCCAGTACTTC.

The chain links TRBV7-9 to TRBJ1-5; a possible D gene is TRBD1 (5 bases). V gave up 4 bases and J gave up 3 bases, with 10 bases separating them. This CDR3 spans 14 amino acids. Germline CDR1 and CDR2: SEHNR and FQNEAQ (reference sequence). Written as DNA, the CDR3 is TGTGCCAGCAGCTCATCAGGGCCCAATCAGCCCCAGCATTTT. This encodes CASSSSGPNQPQHF.